This TCR beta chain derives from a study of blood T cell repertoires in COVID-19. For the study at large: Spain, Italy and the United States supplied samples that represented acute and convalescent COVID-19.

Per the original methods: Reference gene primer amplification yielded estimated nucleated cell counts. Sequencing used immunoSEQ multiplex PCR; TCRdb keeps in-frame clones, though not all of them. That table supplies the V and J calls and clone size; D and trimming were determined from the DNA. The table includes more than 85,000 clones, 75% to 90% detected once. Notes on this clone: Different DNA sequences within this sample yield the same CDR3.

The CDR3 length is 14 residues. Germline V lookup: CDR1 MNHNS, CDR2 SASEGT. V lost 3 bases to trimming and J lost 7 bases; unmatched junction nucleotides: 4. Sequencing was done on a sample of peripheral blood. The chain joins TRBV6-1 to TRBJ2-2; 8 nucleotides line up with TRBD1. The clonotype originates from a human donor in a cohort sampled during active COVID-19. CDR3 bases: TGTGCCAGCAGTGAGGACAGGGTAATCGGGGAGCTGTTTTTT. Amino acid sequence: CASSEDRVIGELFF.